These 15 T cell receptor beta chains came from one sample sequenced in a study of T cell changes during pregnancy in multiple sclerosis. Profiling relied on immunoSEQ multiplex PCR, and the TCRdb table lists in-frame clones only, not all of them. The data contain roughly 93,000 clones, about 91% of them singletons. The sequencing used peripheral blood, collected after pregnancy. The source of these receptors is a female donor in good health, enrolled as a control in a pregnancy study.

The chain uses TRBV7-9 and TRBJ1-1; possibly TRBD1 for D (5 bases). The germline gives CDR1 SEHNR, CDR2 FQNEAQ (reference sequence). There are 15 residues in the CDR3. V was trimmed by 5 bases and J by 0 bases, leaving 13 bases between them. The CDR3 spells CASSPTTVMNTEAFF. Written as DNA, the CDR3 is TGTGCCAGCAGCCCTACGACAGTCATGAACACTGAAGCTTTCTTT.

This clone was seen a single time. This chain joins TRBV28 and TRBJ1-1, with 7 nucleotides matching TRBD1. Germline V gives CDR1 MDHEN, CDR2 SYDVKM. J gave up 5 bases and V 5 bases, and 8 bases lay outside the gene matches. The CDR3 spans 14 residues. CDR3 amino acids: CASSIQGLGTEAFF. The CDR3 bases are TGTGCCAGCAGTATACAGGGGCTCGGGACTGAAGCTTTCTTT.

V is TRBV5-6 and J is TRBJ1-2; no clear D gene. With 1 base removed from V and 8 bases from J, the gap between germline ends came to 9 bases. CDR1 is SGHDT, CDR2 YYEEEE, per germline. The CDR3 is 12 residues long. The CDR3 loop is CASSLPLLGYTF. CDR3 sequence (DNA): TGTGCCAGCAGCTTGCCTCTCCTAGGCTACACCTTC.

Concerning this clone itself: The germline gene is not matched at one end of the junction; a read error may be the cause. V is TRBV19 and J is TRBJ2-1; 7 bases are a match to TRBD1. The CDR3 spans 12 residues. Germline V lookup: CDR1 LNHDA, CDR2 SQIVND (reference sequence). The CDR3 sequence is CASSLRQGVSIF. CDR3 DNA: TGTGCCAGTAGTCTAAGACAGGGCGTATCAATCTTC. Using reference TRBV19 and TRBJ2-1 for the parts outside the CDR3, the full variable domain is DGGITQSPKYLFRKEGQNVTLSCEQNLNHDAMYWYRQDPGQGLRLIYYSQIVNDFQKGDIAEGYSVSREKKESFPLTVTSAQKNPTAFYLCASSLRQGVSIFGPGTRLTVL.

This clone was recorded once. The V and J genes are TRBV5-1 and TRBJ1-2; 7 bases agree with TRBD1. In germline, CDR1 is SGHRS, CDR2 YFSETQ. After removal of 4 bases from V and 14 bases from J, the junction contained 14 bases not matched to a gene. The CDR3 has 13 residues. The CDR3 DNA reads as TGCGCCAGCAGCCTCCCGGACAGGCTCCCCTGGACCTTC. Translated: CASSLPDRLPWTF.

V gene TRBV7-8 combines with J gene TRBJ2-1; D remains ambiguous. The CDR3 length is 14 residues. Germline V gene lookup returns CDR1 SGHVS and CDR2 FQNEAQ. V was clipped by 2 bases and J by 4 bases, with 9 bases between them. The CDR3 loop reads CASSLSQIYNEQFF. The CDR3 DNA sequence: TGTGCCAGCAGCTTAAGCCAAATATACAATGAGCAGTTCTTC.

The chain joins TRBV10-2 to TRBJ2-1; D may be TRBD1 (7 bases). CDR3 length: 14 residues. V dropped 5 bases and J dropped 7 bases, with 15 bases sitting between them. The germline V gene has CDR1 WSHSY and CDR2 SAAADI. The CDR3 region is CASSFQGEANEQFF. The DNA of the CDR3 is TGCGCCAGCAGTTTCCAGGGGGAGGCAAATGAGCAGTTCTTC.

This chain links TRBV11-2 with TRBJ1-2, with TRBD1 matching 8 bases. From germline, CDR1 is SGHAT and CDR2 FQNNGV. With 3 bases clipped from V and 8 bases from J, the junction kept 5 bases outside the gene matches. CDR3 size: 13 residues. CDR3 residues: CASSLAGGFGYTF. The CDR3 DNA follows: TGTGCCAGCAGCTTGGCAGGGGGCTTCGGCTACACCTTC.

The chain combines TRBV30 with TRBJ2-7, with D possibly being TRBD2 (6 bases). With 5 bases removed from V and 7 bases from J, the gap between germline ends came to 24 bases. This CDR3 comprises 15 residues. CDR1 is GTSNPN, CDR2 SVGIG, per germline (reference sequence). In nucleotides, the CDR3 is TGTGCCTGGCTGTGGGGGAGCGGGCTGTCCCGAGAGCAGTACTTC. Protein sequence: CAWLWGSGLSREQYF.

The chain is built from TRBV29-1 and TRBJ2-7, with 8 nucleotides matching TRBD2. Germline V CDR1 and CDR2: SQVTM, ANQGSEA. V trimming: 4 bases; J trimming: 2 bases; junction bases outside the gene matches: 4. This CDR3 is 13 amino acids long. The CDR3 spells CSVAGGSAYEQYF. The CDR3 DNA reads TGCAGCGTTGCGGGAGGGTCCGCCTACGAGCAGTACTTC.

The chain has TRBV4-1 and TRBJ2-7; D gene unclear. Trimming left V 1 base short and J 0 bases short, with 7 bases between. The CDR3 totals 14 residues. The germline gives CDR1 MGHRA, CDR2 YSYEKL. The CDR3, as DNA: TGCGCCAGCAGCCAAGTGACTCACTCCTACGAGCAGTACTTC. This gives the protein CASSQVTHSYEQYF.

CDR3 nucleotides: TGTGCCAGCAGTGATTCAGGGGACGAGCAGTACTTC. This sequence encodes CASSDSGDEQYF. The rearrangement uses TRBV6-1 and TRBJ2-7; D is perhaps TRBD1 (6 bases). Per the germline V gene, CDR1 is MNHNS and CDR2 is SASEGT. V lost 3 bases and J lost 5, with 8 bases in between. This CDR3 has 12 amino acids.

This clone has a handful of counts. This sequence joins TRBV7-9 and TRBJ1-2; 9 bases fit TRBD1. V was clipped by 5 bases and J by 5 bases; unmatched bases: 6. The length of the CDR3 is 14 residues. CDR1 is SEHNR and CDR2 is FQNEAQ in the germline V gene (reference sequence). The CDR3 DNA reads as TGTGCCAGCAGCCCTGGGACAGGGACGTATGGCTACACCTTC. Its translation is CASSPGTGTYGYTF.

The CDR3 DNA follows: TGTGCCAGCAGCCCGCGGGACGAGCAGTTCTTC. Translated, it gives CASSPRDEQFF. The chain uses TRBV5-5 and TRBJ2-1; TRBD2 is a possible D gene (6 bases). CDR3 size: 11 residues. V shed 4 bases and J shed 10 bases, with 9 bases lying between them. The germline V gene has CDR1 SGHKS and CDR2 YYEKEE (reference sequence).

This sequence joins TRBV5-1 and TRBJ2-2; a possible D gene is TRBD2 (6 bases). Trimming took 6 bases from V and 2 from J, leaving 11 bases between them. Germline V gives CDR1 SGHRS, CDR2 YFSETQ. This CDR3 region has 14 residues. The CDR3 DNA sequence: TGCGCCAGCACCGTTAGCGGTAACACCGGGGAGCTGTTTTTT. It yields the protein CASTVSGNTGELFF.